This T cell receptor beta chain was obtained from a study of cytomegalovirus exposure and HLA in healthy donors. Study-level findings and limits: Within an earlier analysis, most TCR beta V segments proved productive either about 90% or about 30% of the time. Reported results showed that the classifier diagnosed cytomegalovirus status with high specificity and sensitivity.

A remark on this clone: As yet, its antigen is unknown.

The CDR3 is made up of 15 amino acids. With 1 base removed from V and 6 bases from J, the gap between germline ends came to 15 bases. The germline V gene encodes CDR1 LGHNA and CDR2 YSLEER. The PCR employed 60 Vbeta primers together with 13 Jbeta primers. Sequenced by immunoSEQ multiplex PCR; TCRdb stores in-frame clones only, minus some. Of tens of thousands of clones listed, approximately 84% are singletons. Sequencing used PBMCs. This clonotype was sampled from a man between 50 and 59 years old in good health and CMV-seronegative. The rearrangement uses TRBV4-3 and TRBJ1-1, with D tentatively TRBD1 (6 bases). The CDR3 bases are TGCGCCAGCAGCCAAGGCACAGGGCCGGCGGCTGAAGCTTTCTTT. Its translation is CASSQGTGPAAEAFF.